Sequencing of this T cell receptor (beta chain) was carried out in a study of T cell responses to AZD1222 COVID-19 vaccine. Points on this clone: Its antigen is unidentified.

V gave up 5 bases and J gave up 0 bases, with 16 bases separating them. The CDR3 runs to 16 residues. Germline CDR1 and CDR2: MDHEN and SYDVKM. Using immunoSEQ multiplex PCR, the repertoire was profiled, and TCRdb retains in-frame clones only, with some absent. The table records 200,000 to 250,000 clones, approximately 94% of them present only once. Findings of the study overall: Sampling captured repertoires only after the peak T cell response.

The chain couples TRBV28 to TRBJ1-1; D remains ambiguous. The TCR sequence derives from an adult in good health. The input for sequencing was peripheral blood, taken on day 0 of MenACWY control vaccination. CDR3 in amino acids: CASSPPPPGLNTEAFF. CDR3 sequence (DNA): TGTGCCAGCAGTCCGCCCCCCCCGGGTCTGAACACTGAAGCTTTCTTT.